This record covers a single T cell receptor beta chain. The entry originates in a study of shared clonotypes between healthy human individuals. The assay was immunoSEQ multiplex PCR, and TCRdb's table has in-frame clones only and misses some. The sample has approximately 2.5 million clones, roughly 92% seen once; the top ten hold roughly 0.14%. From germline, CDR1 is SGHRS and CDR2 YFSETQ. V shed 4 bases, J shed 2 bases, and the junction held 11 bases outside the gene matches. CDR3 size: 17 residues. This sequence was found in a man aged 18 to 35 in good health. The chain carries TRBV5-1 and TRBJ2-3, with 9 bases aligning to TRBD2. The sequenced sample was naive CD4+ T cells sorted from blood. The subset: CD45RA+ positively selected. The DNA for the CDR3 is TGCGCCAGCAGCCCCGGACCGGGACTAGCTTCCACAGATACGCAGTATTTT. Residues: CASSPGPGLASTDTQYF.